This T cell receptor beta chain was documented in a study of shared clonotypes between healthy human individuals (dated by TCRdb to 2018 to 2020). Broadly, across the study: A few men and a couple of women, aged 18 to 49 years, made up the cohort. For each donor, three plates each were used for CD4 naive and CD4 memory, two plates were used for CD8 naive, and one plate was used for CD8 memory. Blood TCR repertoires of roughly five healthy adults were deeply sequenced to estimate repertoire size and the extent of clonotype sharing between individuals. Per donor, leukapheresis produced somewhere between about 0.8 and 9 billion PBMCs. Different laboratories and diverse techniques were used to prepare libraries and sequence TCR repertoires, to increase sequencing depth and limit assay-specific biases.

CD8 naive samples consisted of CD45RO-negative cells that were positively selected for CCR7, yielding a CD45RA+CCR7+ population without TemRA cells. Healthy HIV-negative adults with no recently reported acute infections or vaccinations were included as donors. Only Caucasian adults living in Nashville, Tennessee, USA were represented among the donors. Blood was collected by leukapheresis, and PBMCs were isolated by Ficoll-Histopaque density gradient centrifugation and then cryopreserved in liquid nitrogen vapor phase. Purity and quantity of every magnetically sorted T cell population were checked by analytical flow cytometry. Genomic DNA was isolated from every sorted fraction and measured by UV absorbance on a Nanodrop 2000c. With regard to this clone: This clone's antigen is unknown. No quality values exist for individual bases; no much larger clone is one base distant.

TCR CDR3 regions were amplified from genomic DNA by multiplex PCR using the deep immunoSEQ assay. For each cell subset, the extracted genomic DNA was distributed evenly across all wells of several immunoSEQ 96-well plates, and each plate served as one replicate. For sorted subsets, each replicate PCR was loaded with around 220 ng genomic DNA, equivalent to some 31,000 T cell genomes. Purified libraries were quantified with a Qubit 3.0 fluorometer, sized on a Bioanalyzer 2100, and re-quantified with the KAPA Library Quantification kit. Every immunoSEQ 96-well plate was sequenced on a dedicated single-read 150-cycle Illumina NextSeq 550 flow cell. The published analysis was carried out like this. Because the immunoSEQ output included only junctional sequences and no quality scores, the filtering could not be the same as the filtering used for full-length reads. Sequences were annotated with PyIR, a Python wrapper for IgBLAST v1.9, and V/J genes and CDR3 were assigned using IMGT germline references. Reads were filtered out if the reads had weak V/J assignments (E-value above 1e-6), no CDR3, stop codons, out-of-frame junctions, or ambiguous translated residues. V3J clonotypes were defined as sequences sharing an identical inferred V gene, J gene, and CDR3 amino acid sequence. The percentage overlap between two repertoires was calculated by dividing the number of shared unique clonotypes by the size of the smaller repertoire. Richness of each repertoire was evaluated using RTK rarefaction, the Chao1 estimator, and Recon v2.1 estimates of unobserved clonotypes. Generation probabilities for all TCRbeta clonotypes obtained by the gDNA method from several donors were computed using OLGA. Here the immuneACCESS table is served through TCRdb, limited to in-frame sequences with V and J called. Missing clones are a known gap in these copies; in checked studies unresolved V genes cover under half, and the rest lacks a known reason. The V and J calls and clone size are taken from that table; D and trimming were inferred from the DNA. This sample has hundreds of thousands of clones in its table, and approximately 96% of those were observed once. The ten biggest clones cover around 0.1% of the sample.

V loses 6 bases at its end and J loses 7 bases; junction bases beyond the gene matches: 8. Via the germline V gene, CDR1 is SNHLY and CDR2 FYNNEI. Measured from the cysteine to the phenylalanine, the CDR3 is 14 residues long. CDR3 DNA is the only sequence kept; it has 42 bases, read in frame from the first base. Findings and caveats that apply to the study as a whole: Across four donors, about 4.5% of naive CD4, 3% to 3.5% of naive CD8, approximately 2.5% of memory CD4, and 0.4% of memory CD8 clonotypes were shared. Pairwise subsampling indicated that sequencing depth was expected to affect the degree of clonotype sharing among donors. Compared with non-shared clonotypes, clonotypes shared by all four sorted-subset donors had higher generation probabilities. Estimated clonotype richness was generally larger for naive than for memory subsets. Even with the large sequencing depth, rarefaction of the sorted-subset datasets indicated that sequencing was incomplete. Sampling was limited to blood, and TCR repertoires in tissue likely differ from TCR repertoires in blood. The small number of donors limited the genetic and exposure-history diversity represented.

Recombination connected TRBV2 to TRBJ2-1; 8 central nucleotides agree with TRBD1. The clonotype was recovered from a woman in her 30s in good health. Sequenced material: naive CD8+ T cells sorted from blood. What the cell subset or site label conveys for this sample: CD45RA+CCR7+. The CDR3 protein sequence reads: CASSLGQGFNEQFF. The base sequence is TGTGCCAGCAGCCTAGGACAGGGTTTTAATGAGCAGTTCTTC.